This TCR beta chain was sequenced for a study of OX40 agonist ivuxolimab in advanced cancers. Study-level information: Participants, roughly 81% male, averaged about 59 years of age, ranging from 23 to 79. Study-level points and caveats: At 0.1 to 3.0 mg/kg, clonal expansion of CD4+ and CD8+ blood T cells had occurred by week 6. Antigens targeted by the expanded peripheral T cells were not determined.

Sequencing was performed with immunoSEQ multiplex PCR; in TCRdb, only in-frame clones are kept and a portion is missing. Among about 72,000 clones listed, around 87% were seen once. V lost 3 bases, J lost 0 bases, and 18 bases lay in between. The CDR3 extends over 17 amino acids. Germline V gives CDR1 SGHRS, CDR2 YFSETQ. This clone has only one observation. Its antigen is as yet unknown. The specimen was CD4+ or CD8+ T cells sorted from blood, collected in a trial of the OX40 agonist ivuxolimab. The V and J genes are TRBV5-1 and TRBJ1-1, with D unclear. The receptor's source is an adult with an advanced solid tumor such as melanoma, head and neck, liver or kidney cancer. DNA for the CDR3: TGCGCCAGCAGCTCTGGAGTTGGGCGGACCTTGAACACTGAAGCTTTCTTT. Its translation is CASSSGVGRTLNTEAFF. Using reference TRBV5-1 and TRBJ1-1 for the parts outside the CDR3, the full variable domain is KAGVTQTPRYLIKTRGQQVTLSCSPISGHRSVSWYQQTPGQGLQFLFEYFSETQRNKGNFPGRFSGRQFSNSRSEMNVSTLELGDSALYLCASSSGVGRTLNTEAFFGQGTRLTVV.